A selection of T cell receptor beta chains follows, all from one sample in a study of cytomegalovirus exposure and HLA in healthy donors. Sequencing used immunoSEQ multiplex PCR; TCRdb keeps in-frame clones, though not all of them. The profile covers some 150,000 clones, with around 79% appearing a single time and about 0.64% taken by the ten largest. Sequenced material: PBMCs. The receptors shown here come from a male donor in good health and CMV-seronegative. Both conserved end residues are part of each CDR3. A D gene is named only where the DNA matches it firmly. Size is stated for part of the rows, as once, few or many counts, or as a class when the clone is expanded.

D gene	V gene	clone size	CDR3 length	J gene	CDR3 protein	CDR3 DNA
TRBD2	TRBV6-4	-	15	TRBJ2-1	CASSRFGGRDNEQFF	TGTGCCAGCAGTAGGTTTGGTGGGAGGGACAATGAGCAGTTCTTC
TRBD1	TRBV7-2	-	14	TRBJ1-3	CASRPPGQGPLIDF	TGTGCCAGCAGACCACCGGGACAGGGCCCACTTATAGATTTT
TRBD1	TRBV12-5	-	14	TRBJ2-1	CASGTGAASNEQFF	TGTGCTAGTGGTACAGGGGCCGCGAGCAATGAGCAGTTCTTC
TRBD1	TRBV7-6	once	16	TRBJ2-3	CASSFDRVSPTDTQYF	TGTGCCAGCAGCTTCGACAGGGTCTCCCCCACAGATACGCAGTATTTT
-	TRBV29-1	-	10	TRBJ1-1	CSVYNTEAFF	TGCAGCGTCTACAACACTGAAGCTTTCTTT
-	TRBV5-4	-	14	TRBJ1-1	CASSSRGALTEAFF	TGTGCCAGCAGTTCTCGGGGGGCGCTGACTGAAGCTTTCTTT
-	TRBV10-3	-	14	TRBJ2-3	CAMRRGLSPNTQYF	TGTGCCATGCGGAGGGGGCTTTCCCCAAATACGCAGTATTTT
-	TRBV11-2	-	15	TRBJ1-1	CASSFRSGGDTEAFF	TGTGCCAGCAGCTTTAGGTCCGGGGGGGACACTGAAGCTTTCTTT
TRBD1	TRBV9	-	16	TRBJ1-6	CASSPEPGQRNSPLHF	TGTGCCAGCAGCCCAGAACCGGGACAGCGTAATTCACCCCTCCACTTT
-	TRBV18	-	13	TRBJ1-2	CASSPDRIYGYTF	TGTGCCAGCTCACCTGACAGGATCTATGGCTACACCTTC
TRBD2	TRBV4-3	-	16	TRBJ2-7	CASSPAGSGGTYEQYF	TGCGCCAGCAGCCCCGCTGGCAGCGGGGGAACCTACGAGCAGTACTTC
TRBD2	TRBV7-9	-	16	TRBJ2-1	CASSPSLAGVFGEQFF	TGTGCCAGCAGCCCGTCCCTAGCGGGAGTATTTGGTGAGCAGTTCTTC
-	TRBV10-3	-	16	TRBJ2-7	CAISESRTISSYEQYF	TGTGCCATCAGTGAGTCGAGGACTATAAGCTCCTACGAGCAGTACTTC
-	TRBV7-9	-	16	TRBJ2-6	CASSLTSGRGANVLTF	TGTGCCAGCAGCTTAACATCAGGGCGCGGGGCCAACGTCCTGACTTTC
TRBD2	TRBV6-1	-	15	TRBJ2-1	CASSAGTSGRNEQFF	TGTGCCAGCAGCGCTGGGACTAGCGGGAGGAATGAGCAGTTCTTC
TRBD1	TRBV11-2	-	17	TRBJ1-2	CASSPKGQGAANYGYTF	TGTGCCAGCAGCCCGAAGGGACAGGGGGCGGCTAACTATGGCTACACCTTC
TRBD1	TRBV11-2	-	14	TRBJ2-2	CASTRQGDTGELFF	TGTGCCAGCACCCGGCAGGGGGACACCGGGGAGCTGTTTTTT